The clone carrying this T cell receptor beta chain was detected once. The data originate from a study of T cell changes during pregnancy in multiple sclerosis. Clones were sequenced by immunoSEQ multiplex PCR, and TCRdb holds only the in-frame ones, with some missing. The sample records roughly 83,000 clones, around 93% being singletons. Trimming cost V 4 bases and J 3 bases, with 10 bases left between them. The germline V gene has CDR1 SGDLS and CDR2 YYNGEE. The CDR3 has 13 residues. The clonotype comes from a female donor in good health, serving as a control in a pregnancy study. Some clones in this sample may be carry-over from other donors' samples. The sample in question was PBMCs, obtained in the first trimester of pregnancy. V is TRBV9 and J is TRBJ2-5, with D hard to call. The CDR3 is CASSKSVKETQYF. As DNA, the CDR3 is TGTGCCAGCAGCAAAAGCGTGAAAGAGACCCAGTACTTC.